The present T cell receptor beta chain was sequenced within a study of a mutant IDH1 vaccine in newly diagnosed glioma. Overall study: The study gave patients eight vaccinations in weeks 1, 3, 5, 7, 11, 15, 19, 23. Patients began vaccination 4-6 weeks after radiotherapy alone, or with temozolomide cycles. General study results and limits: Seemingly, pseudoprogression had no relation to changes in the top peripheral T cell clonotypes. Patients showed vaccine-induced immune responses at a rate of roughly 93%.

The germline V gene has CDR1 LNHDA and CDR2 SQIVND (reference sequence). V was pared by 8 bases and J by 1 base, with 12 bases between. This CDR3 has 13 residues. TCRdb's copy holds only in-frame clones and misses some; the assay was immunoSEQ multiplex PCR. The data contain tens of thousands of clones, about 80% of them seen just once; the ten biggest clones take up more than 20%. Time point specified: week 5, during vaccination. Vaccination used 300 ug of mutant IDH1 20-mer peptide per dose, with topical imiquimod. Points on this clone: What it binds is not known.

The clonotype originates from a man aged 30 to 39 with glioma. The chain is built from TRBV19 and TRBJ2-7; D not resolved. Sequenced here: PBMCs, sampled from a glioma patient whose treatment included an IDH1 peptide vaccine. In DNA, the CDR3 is TGTGCCAGTTCCCTAAACCCATCCTACGAGCAGTACTTC. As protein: CASSLNPSYEQYF.